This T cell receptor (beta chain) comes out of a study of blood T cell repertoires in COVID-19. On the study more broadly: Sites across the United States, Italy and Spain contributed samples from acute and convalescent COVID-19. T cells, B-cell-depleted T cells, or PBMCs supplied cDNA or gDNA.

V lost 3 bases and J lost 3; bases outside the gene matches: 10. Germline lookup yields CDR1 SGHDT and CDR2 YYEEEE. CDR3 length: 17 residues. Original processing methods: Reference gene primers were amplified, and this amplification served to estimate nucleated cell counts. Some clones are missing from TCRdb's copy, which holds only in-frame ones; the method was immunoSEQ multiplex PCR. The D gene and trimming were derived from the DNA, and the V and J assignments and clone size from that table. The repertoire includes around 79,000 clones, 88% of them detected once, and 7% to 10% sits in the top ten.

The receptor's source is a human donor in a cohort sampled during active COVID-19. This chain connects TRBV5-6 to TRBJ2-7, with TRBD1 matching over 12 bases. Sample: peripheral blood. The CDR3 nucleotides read TGTGCCAGCAGCTCCCGGGACAGGGGGCGCGCGGTCTACGAGCAGTACTTC. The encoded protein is CASSSRDRGRAVYEQYF.